The 10 T cell receptor beta chains listed next were all sequenced from one sample in a study of spatial heterogeneity in lung cancer. TCRdb re-called the 5' RACE reads with MiXCR, one entry per CDR3 protein. The repertoire holds some 43,000 distinct CDR3 sequences, with about 10% as singletons. This sample's time point: blood at routine non-recurrence follow-up after resection. The sequences come from PBMCs, collected at follow-up. The receptors were sampled from a female donor with early-stage non-small cell lung cancer.

In this sample, this clonotype turned up many times. This rearrangement joins TRBV3-1 to TRBJ2-5, with 7 positions matching TRBD1. The germline CDR1 and CDR2 sequences are LGHDT and YNNKEL (reference sequence). This CDR3 is 14 amino acids long. V lost 1 base and J lost 4; bases outside the gene matches: 3. The CDR3 coding sequence is TGTGCCAGCAGCCAAGGAGGGGGCGGAGAGACCCAGTACTTC. Amino acids: CASSQGGGGETQYF.

This clonotype was recorded at least ten times. The V gene is TRBV2, the J gene TRBJ2-1; D might be TRBD1 (5 bases). CDR1 and CDR2 (germline): SNHLY, FYNNEI. Trimming cost V 8 bases and J 7 bases, with 9 bases left between them. The CDR3 is 11 residues long. CDR3 sequence (DNA): TGTGCCAGCGGCAGGGATAATGAGCAGTTCTTC. The encoded protein is CASGRDNEQFF.

This clonotype occurred a few times. The chain joins TRBV20-1 to TRBJ2-3; 10 nucleotides align to TRBD2. The J segment lost 6 bases and the V segment lost 2 bases, leaving 5 bases of the junction unmatched. The CDR3 runs 14 residues. Germline CDR1 is DFQATT and CDR2 is SNEGSKA (reference sequence). The CDR3 DNA is TGCAGTGCTAGACTAGCGGGAGCAGGGGATACGCAGTATTTT. Translated: CSARLAGAGDTQYF.

This clonotype was counted once. V and J are TRBV20-1 and TRBJ2-1; no definite D call. CDR1 is DFQATT and CDR2 is SNEGSKA in the germline V gene (reference sequence). This CDR3 spans 15 amino acids. The V end was cut by 4 bases, the J end by 3 bases, with 16 bases between. The DNA for the CDR3 is TGCAGTGCTAAGGCCCCCCCGGACCTCTACAATGAGCAGTTCTTC. Amino acids: CSAKAPPDLYNEQFF.

This clonotype was observed many times. The chain couples TRBV28 to TRBJ1-5; 8 bases are shared with TRBD1. Germline trimming cut 3 bases from V and 4 bases from J; bases unmatched to any gene: 2. CDR3 length: 14 residues. Germline lookup yields CDR1 MDHEN and CDR2 SYDVKM. CDR3 loop: CASSFRTGNQPQHF. The DNA of the CDR3 is TGTGCCAGCAGTTTTCGGACAGGGAATCAGCCCCAGCATTTT.

This clonotype has at least ten counts. The rearrangement joins TRBV21-1 to TRBJ2-7; TRBD1 reflects the table's D call only, with no check against the DNA. TRBV21-1 represents a pseudogene. This CDR3 is built from 16 residues. The CDR3 sequence is CASSINTGTHGYEQYF. CDR3 coding DNA: TGTGCCAGCAGCATAAACACCGGGACACATGGCTACGAGCAGTACTTC.

In this sample, this clonotype turned up many times. For the CDR3, the DNA is TGTGCCAGCAGCTTTGTGGGGGGCGCGGATCAGCCCCAGCATTTT. The encoded protein is CASSFVGGADQPQHF. This chain connects TRBV11-2 to TRBJ1-5; the D gene is possibly TRBD1 (6 bases). The CDR3 is 15 amino acids. CDR1 and CDR2 (germline): SGHAT, FQNNGV. V lost 3 bases to trimming and J lost 5 bases, with 14 bases between them.

J is TRBJ2-1 and V is TRBV12-3 or TRBV12-4; 8 nucleotides align to TRBD2. After removal of 8 bases from V and 9 bases from J, the junction contained 12 bases not matched to a gene. This CDR3 comprises 14 residues. The CDR3 coding sequence is TGTGCCAGCGGCTTAGCGGGGCCCGGGGGTGAGCAGTTCTTC. It yields the protein CASGLAGPGGEQFF.

This clonotype has a handful of counts. The V call is TRBV5-4, the J call TRBJ2-5; 8 nucleotides line up with TRBD2. V dropped 1 base and J dropped 9; count of bases not matched to a gene: 11. The length of the CDR3 is 15 residues. CDR1 is SGHNT, CDR2 YYREEE, per germline (reference sequence). Here the CDR3 reads CASSLFSGAPTAQYF. CDR3 bases: TGTGCCAGCAGCTTGTTTAGCGGGGCCCCAACGGCCCAGTACTTC.

V is TRBV7-3 and J is TRBJ1-2; no reliable D call. V lost 1 base, J lost 14 bases, and 17 bases lay in between. Germline-derived CDR1 and CDR2 are SGHTA and FQGTGA. This CDR3 comprises 13 residues. Written as DNA, the CDR3 is TGTGCCAGCAGCTTAAGCCGCAGCCCCGAAGTGACCTTC. Its protein is CASSLSRSPEVTF. Full variable domain (remainder filled in from reference TRBV7-3 and TRBJ1-2): GAGVSQTPSNKVTEKGKYVELRCDPISGHTALYWYRQSLGQGPEFLIYFQGTGAADDSGLPNDRFFAVRPEGSVSTLKIQRTERGDSAVYLCASSLSRSPEVTFGSGTRLTVV.